One and the same sample provided the 5 T cell receptor beta chains below, sequenced in a study of regulatory T cells in long-lasting Graves disease. Construction of the TCR beta libraries employed iRepertoire HTBI primers in conjunction with Arm-PCR of CDR3 regions. MiXCR, run by TCRdb on the multiplex PCR reads, gives a single entry per CDR3 protein. The table has approximately 310,000 distinct CDR3 sequences, about 18% seen once. Time point defined: newly diagnosed GD, antithyroid drugs for less than 3 months. The TCR library was made from RNA extracted from PBMCs. The sample here was peripheral blood mononuclear cells (PBMCs), taken at new diagnosis, from a patient treated with antithyroid drugs. These TCRs come from a female donor with Graves disease.

This clonotype was counted ten times or more. The V gene is TRBV19, the J gene TRBJ1-5, with 9 bases aligning to TRBD1. In germline, CDR1 is LNHDA, CDR2 SQIVND (reference sequence). This CDR3 comprises 17 residues. Losses at the gene ends were 7 bases for V and 3 bases for J; bases not matched to a gene: 13. DNA for the CDR3: TGTGCCAGTACCAAAGGCCCGACAGGGGGGGCCAATCAGCCCCAGCATTTT. It encodes CASTKGPTGGANQPQHF. Based on the CDR3 plus reference TRBV19 and TRBJ1-5, the full variable domain is DGGITQSPKYLFRKEGQNVTLSCEQNLNHDAMYWYRQDPGQGLRLIYYSQIVNDFQKGDIAEGYSVSREKKESFPLTVTSAQKNPTAFYLCASTKGPTGGANQPQHFGDGTRLSIL.

This clonotype was seen only a few times. V usage is TRBV4-1 and J usage is TRBJ2-5, with D maybe TRBD1 (6 bases). Per germline, CDR1 MGHRA and CDR2 YSYEKL. This CDR3 has 15 residues. V gave up 1 base and J gave up 5 bases, with 14 bases separating them. Here the CDR3 DNA reads TGCGCCAGCAGCCAAGCCCCCCAGAGGGGGGAGACCCAGTACTTC. It encodes CASSQAPQRGETQYF.

This clonotype showed up many times. The rearrangement links TRBV6-5 to TRBJ2-1, with D possibly TRBD2 on 5 matching bases. V lost 2 bases and J 8 bases, leaving 13 bases between the germline ends. The CDR3 has 14 residues. CDR1 is MNHEY and CDR2 is SVGAGI in the germline V gene. Written as DNA, the CDR3 is TGTGCCAGCAGTTACCGGAAGGTGGAGGATGAGCAGTTCTTC. Its protein product is CASSYRKVEDEQFF.

The chain recombines TRBV20-1 with TRBJ1-1; no clear D. The CDR3 totals 11 residues. Per the germline V gene, CDR1 is DFQATT and CDR2 is SNEGSKA (reference sequence). The DNA for the CDR3 is TGCAGCGCCCCCGGCCACACTGAAGCTTTCTTT. Translated, it gives CSAPGHTEAFF.

The sample holds many counts of this clonotype. J is TRBJ2-1 and V is TRBV29-1; 9 bases map to TRBD2. Trimming at V came to 5 bases and at J to 1 base, leaving 9 bases not matched to a gene. Germline loops: CDR1 SQVTM, CDR2 ANQGSEA. The CDR3 spans 16 residues. The CDR3 here is CSVTGGREGSYNEQFF. CDR3 bases: TGCAGCGTTACCGGGGGGCGGGAGGGGTCCTACAATGAGCAGTTCTTC.